This entry lists 18 T cell receptor beta chains sequenced from one sample in a study of cytomegalovirus exposure and HLA in healthy donors. The PCR ran on 60 Vbeta and 13 Jbeta primers. Produced via immunoSEQ multiplex PCR; TCRdb's table is partial and in-frame only. This listing includes roughly 100,000 clones. The source material was PBMCs. These receptors were taken from a man in his forties or fifties in good health and CMV-seronegative.

The V gene is TRBV6-1, the J gene TRBJ2-1; 9 bases map to TRBD2. The CDR3 consists of 18 residues. Germline loops: CDR1 MNHNS, CDR2 SASEGT. Trimming took 3 bases from V and 5 from J; bases not matched to a gene: 14. The DNA of the CDR3 is TGTGCCAGCAGTGAGAAACCGGGACTAGCCGTAGCTCACAATGAGCAGTTCTTC. Its protein is CASSEKPGLAVAHNEQFF.

The chain uses TRBV19 and TRBJ1-6, with a weak D call TRBD1 (6 bases). This CDR3 contains 16 residues. V shed 5 bases and J shed 7 bases, with 18 bases lying between them. CDR1 and CDR2 (germline): LNHDA, SQIVND (reference sequence). CDR3 in DNA: TGTGCCAGTAGTTCAGGACAGCAGTTGGGGAATTCACCCCTCCACTTT. This sequence encodes CASSSGQQLGNSPLHF.

This chain uses TRBV2 with TRBJ1-1; a possible D gene is TRBD1 (6 bases). The CDR3 has 14 residues. V was pared by 4 bases and J by 5 bases, with 14 bases between. The germline V gene has CDR1 SNHLY and CDR2 FYNNEI. This chain's CDR3 is CASSVLQGRTEAFF. As DNA, the CDR3 is TGTGCCAGCAGTGTCCTACAGGGAAGGACTGAAGCTTTCTTT.

V and J are TRBV7-2 and TRBJ1-2; no firm D call. In germline, CDR1 is SGHTA, CDR2 FQGNSA. CDR3 length equals 14 residues. V was clipped by 3 bases and J by 2 bases, with 10 bases between them. The CDR3 DNA reads TGTGCCAGCAGCTTTCGGGAGGGCAACTATGGCTACACCTTC. It translates to CASSFREGNYGYTF.

The rearrangement links TRBV11-2 to TRBJ2-7; D is uncertain. Germline lookup yields CDR1 SGHAT and CDR2 FQNNGV. The V gene lost 4 bases and the J gene lost 0 bases, with 16 bases spanning the gap. The CDR3 has 16 residues. The CDR3 nucleotides read TGTGCCAGCAGCTGGTCGTTTGGGCAGAGCTCCTACGAGCAGTACTTC. This encodes CASSWSFGQSSYEQYF.

This sequence joins TRBV6-1 and TRBJ2-5; 11 bases fit TRBD2. The CDR3 extends over 19 amino acids. Germline V gene data show CDR1 as MNHNS and CDR2 as SASEGT. V was pared by 1 base and J by 3 bases, with 13 bases of the junction left unmatched. The CDR3 sequence: CASSEVVAGGTTKKETQYF. Written as DNA, the CDR3 is TGTGCCAGCAGTGAAGTTGTAGCGGGAGGGACTACCAAGAAAGAGACCCAGTACTTC.

This chain links TRBV2 with TRBJ1-1; the D is unclear. The V end lost 7 bases, the J end lost 5 bases, and 20 bases lay between the germline ends. The CDR3 is 15 residues long. Per germline, CDR1 SNHLY and CDR2 FYNNEI. CDR3 bases: TGTGCCAGCACCTCGGGGAGCAGGTCGGGAACTGAAGCTTTCTTT. This translates into CASTSGSRSGTEAFF.

V is TRBV19 and J is TRBJ1-5, with D unclear. Trimming cost V 3 bases and J 3 bases, with 12 bases left between them. The CDR3 extends over 15 amino acids. Germline-derived CDR1 and CDR2 are LNHDA and SQIVND (reference sequence). The CDR3 protein is CASSILGRDNQPQHF. The CDR3 nucleotides read TGTGCCAGTAGTATTTTAGGGAGAGACAATCAGCCCCAGCATTTT.

The chain employs TRBV5-1 and TRBJ2-5; D is undetermined. The CDR3 is 13 amino acids. Germline assignment: CDR1 SGHRS and CDR2 YFSETQ. V lost 1 base and J lost 5, with 9 bases in between. For the CDR3, the DNA is TGCGCCAGCAGCTTGTACCTCCGGGAGACCCAGTACTTC. It translates to CASSLYLRETQYF.

The chain combines TRBV25-1 with TRBJ2-7; 7 bases map to TRBD1. This CDR3 spans 13 amino acids. Looked up from germline, CDR1 is MGHDK and CDR2 is SYGVNS. The V segment lost 8 bases and the J segment 0 bases; nucleotides outside the gene matches: 4. The CDR3 spells CASLDRNSYEQYF. The CDR3 DNA sequence: TGTGCCAGCCTGGACAGGAACTCCTACGAGCAGTACTTC.

The rearrangement links TRBV27 to TRBJ1-1, with 8 bases matching TRBD1. The CDR3 is 16 residues long. J gave up 5 bases and V 5 bases, and 13 bases lay outside the gene matches. Germline lookup yields CDR1 MNHEY and CDR2 SMNVEV (reference sequence). The CDR3 reads CASSTLFRGLWTEAFF. For the CDR3, the DNA is TGTGCCAGCAGTACGTTGTTCAGGGGGCTGTGGACTGAAGCTTTCTTT.

The chain joins TRBV6-5 to TRBJ1-1; weak D call: TRBD1 (5 bases). CDR1 MNHEY and CDR2 SVGAGI come from the germline V gene. The CDR3 loop spans 14 amino acids. Trimming left V 5 bases short and J 1 base short, with 11 bases between. CDR3 nucleotide sequence: TGTGCCAGCAGTCCCCTCGGGGGGAACACTGAAGCTTTCTTT. Translating it yields CASSPLGGNTEAFF.

This chain connects TRBV30 to TRBJ2-3; D is unresolved. V gave up 2 bases and J gave up 4 bases, with 10 bases separating them. The CDR3 is 13 residues long. Germline loops: CDR1 GTSNPN, CDR2 SVGIG (reference sequence). CDR3 DNA sequence: TGTGCCTGGAGTATATACAGCCCAGATACGCAGTATTTT. Protein: CAWSIYSPDTQYF. The full variable domain, with the rest looked up from reference TRBV30 and TRBJ2-3, is SQTIHQWPATLVQPVGSPLSLECTVEGTSNPNLYWYRQAAGRGLQLLFYSVGIGQISSEVPQNLSASRPQDRQFILSSKKLLLSDSGFYLCAWSIYSPDTQYFGPGTRLTVL.

The CDR3 nucleotides are TGTGCCAGTAGTATCAGAGGGTCGGGGAACATTCAGTACTTC. Translating gives CASSIRGSGNIQYF. The J gene is TRBJ2-4, the V gene TRBV19; tentative D call: TRBD2 (5 bases). CDR1 and CDR2 from the germline V gene are LNHDA and SQIVND (reference sequence). Trimming left V 3 bases short and J 7 bases short, with 13 bases between. CDR3 size: 14 residues. Full variable domain (rest looked up from reference TRBV19 and TRBJ2-4): DGGITQSPKYLFRKEGQNVTLSCEQNLNHDAMYWYRQDPGQGLRLIYYSQIVNDFQKGDIAEGYSVSREKKESFPLTVTSAQKNPTAFYLCASSIRGSGNIQYFGAGTRLSVL.

The chain is built from TRBV5-5 and TRBJ1-2; TRBD1 matches 7 bases. The ends lost 4 bases at V and 4 bases at J; junction bases unmatched: 7. Germline V CDR1 and CDR2: SGHKS, YYEKEE (reference sequence). This CDR3 is 14 amino acids long. CDR3 sequence (DNA): TGTGCCAGCAGCCCTACAGGGGAACCCTATGGCTACACCTTC. Translated, it gives CASSPTGEPYGYTF. Variable domain in full (rest from reference TRBV5-5 and TRBJ1-2): DAGVTQSPTHLIKTRGQQVTLRCSPISGHKSVSWYQQVLGQGPQFIFQYYEKEERGRGNFPDRFSARQFPNYSSELNVNALLLGDSALYLCASSPTGEPYGYTFGSGTRLTVV.

The genes are TRBV11-2 and TRBJ1-2, with D possibly TRBD1 on 6 matching bases. Trimming pared 1 base from V and 7 bases from J, leaving 10 bases between. CDR1 is SGHAT and CDR2 is FQNNGV in the germline V gene. This CDR3 has 13 amino acids. The CDR3 loop reads CASSLVGGRGYTF. CDR3 in DNA: TGTGCCAGCAGCTTAGTCGGGGGGCGTGGCTACACCTTC.

The chain uses TRBV5-5 and TRBJ1-4, with TRBD1 as a possible D gene (6 bases). V was cut by 5 bases and J by 7 bases, with 18 bases left in between. This CDR3 is 15 amino acids long. Germline CDR1 reads SGHKS; CDR2 reads YYEKEE (reference sequence). CDR3: CASSYGRGEGEKLFF. Here the CDR3 DNA reads TGTGCCAGCAGTTACGGCAGGGGAGAGGGTGAAAAACTGTTTTTT.

This chain links TRBV27 with TRBJ2-7, with 7 bases that match TRBD2. CDR3 length: 15 residues. V shed 5 bases and J 5 bases; nucleotides not matched to a gene: 12. The germline gives CDR1 MNHEY, CDR2 SMNVEV (reference sequence). CDR3 amino acids: CASSPHWGGTNEQYF. The CDR3 region has the DNA TGTGCCAGCAGTCCGCATTGGGGGGGGACGAACGAGCAGTACTTC.